Sequencing of this TCR beta chain was carried out in a study of T cell repertoires in cytomegalovirus infection. About the study: Both a matching HLA type and CMV infection were indicated by public TCR beta signatures.

This clonotype has at least ten counts. The antigen remains unidentified. Each CDR3 protein gets one entry after TCRdb re-called the reads with MiXCR. The data hold around 70,000 distinct CDR3 sequences, with 25% to 30% observed a single time. Per germline, CDR1 SEHNR and CDR2 FQNEAQ (reference sequence). V was pared by 4 bases and J by 4 bases, with 2 bases of the junction left unmatched. This CDR3 contains 13 residues. Study-level findings and limits: HLA-C-restricted CMV-specific TCR beta clonotypes prevailed in the ex vivo response.

The source was CD8+ T cells from cultured PBMCs, collected from culture after CMV antigen stimulation. The chain links TRBV7-9 to TRBJ2-7, with 9 bases that match TRBD2. The TCR comes from a human donor in good health (CMV status not recorded). Some clones in this sample may be carry-over from other donors' samples. DNA for the CDR3: TGTGCCAGCAGCTCGGGACTAGCTTACGAGCAGTACTTC. This gives the protein CASSSGLAYEQYF.